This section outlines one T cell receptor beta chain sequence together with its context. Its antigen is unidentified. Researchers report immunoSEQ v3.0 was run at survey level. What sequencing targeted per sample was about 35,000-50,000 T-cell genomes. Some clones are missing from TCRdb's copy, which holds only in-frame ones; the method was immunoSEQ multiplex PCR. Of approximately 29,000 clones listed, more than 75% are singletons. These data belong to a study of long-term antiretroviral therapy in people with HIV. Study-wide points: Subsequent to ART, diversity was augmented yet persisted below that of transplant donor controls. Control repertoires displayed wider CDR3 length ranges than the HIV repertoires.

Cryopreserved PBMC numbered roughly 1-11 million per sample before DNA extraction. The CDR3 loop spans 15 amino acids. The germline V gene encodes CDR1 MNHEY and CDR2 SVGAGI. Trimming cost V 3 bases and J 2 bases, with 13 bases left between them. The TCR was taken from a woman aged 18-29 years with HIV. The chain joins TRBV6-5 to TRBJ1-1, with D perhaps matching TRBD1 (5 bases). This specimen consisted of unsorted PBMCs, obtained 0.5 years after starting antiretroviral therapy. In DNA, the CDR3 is TGTGCCAGCAGTTATAGCGGGGGACCAAACACTGAAGCTTTCTTT. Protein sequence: CASSYSGGPNTEAFF.